The sequence of this T cell receptor beta chain was determined in a study of cytomegalovirus exposure and HLA in healthy donors. As for the study in general: The Caucasian-associated ancestry cluster contained about 80% of the 300 to 400 genotyped donors.

Researchers ran the PCR with 60 Vbeta and 13 Jbeta primers. This table comes from immunoSEQ multiplex PCR, and its TCRdb copy is limited to in-frame clones, with some not included. The sample lists over 150,000 clones, around 70% seen once, with roughly 2% in the top ten. With respect to this clone: The antigen is not known.

Findings and limits, study-wide: Most TCR sequences were rare, but some public TCRs occurred in many donors.

This CDR3 contains 20 residues. Trimming removed 5 bases at V and 10 bases at J, with 37 bases between. The germline CDR1 and CDR2 sequences are MNHEY and SMNVEV (reference sequence). The chain has TRBV27 and TRBJ2-3; a weak D match, TRBD2 (6 bases). The sequence was collected from a man aged 30 to 45 in good health and CMV-seronegative. The sequenced material came from PBMCs. Here the CDR3 reads CASSPSGYSFLRGRYASQYF. The CDR3 coding sequence is TGTGCCAGCAGTCCCTCGGGGTATTCGTTTTTGCGGGGCCGATATGCGTCGCAGTATTTT.